A selection of T cell receptor beta chains follows, all from one sample in a study of shared clonotypes between healthy human individuals. Assay: immunoSEQ multiplex PCR; the TCRdb copy retains only in-frame clones and omits some. The table has fewer than 650,000 clones, 60% to 85% seen once; the top ten hold over 10%. The sample taken for sequencing was PBMCs. The receptors were sampled from a woman between 35 and 50 years old in good health. Some clones in this sample may be carry-over from other donors' samples. Each CDR3 is given with its conserved first and last residue. Each record gives: V gene, clone size, D gene, J gene, CDR3 DNA, CDR3 protein. A D gene is named only where the DNA matches it firmly. Clone size is shown for a subset of rows, as once, few, many or a class of expanded clone.

TRBV29-1	once	TRBD2	TRBJ2-1	TGCAGCGTTGAAGATCGCCTAGCGGGAGGGCCATCCGAGCAGTTCTTC	CSVEDRLAGGPSEQFF
TRBV5-1	.	.	TRBJ2-1	TGCGCCAGCTATGGGGGGCCTAGCGAACCCAATGAGCAGTTCTTC	CASYGGPSEPNEQFF
TRBV7-3	.	TRBD2	TRBJ2-5	TGTGCCAGCAGCCCCGGCCAGTTAGCGGGAGGAGTGGAGACCCAGTACTTC	CASSPGQLAGGVETQYF
TRBV7-2	.	.	TRBJ2-7	TGTGCCAGCAGCCCGGACCCATACTCCTACGAGCAGTACTTC	CASSPDPYSYEQYF
TRBV9	.	.	TRBJ2-1	TGTGCCAGCAGCGCACAGGGTGACTCCTACAATGAGCAGTTCTTC	CASSAQGDSYNEQFF
TRBV11-2	once	.	TRBJ2-7	TGTGCCAGCAGCTTAGAGTTGTGGGTGGGGGCCTACGAGCAGTACTTC	CASSLELWVGAYEQYF
TRBV5-4	once	TRBD2	TRBJ2-2	TGTGCCAGCAGCAAGGGGGGTAGCGGGATGAGCACCGGGGAGCTGTTTTTT	CASSKGGSGMSTGELFF
TRBV10-3	many	.	TRBJ2-5	TGTGCCATCAGTACAGGGGCGGGGGAGACCCAGTACTTC	CAISTGAGETQYF
TRBV19	.	TRBD1	TRBJ2-1	TGTGCCAGTACCGACCGGGACAGGGGAGTCAATGAGCAGTTCTTC	CASTDRDRGVNEQFF
TRBV11-1	.	.	TRBJ1-3	TGTGCCAGCAGCTTGGACGTGACCATATATTTT	CASSLDVTIYF
TRBV6-1	.	TRBD1	TRBJ2-3	TGTGCCAGCAGTGCCCAGGGGGTGATGAGCACAGATACGCAGTATTTT	CASSAQGVMSTDTQYF
TRBV30	.	.	TRBJ1-5	TGTGCCTGGAGTGGCGGCGGGGGGCAGGAGAACCAGCCCCAGCATTTT	CAWSGGGGQENQPQHF
TRBV18	.	.	TRBJ2-1	TGTGCCAGCTCACCCCAAACAGGGTCCAATGAGCAGTTCTTC	CASSPQTGSNEQFF
TRBV7-2	.	.	TRBJ2-3	TGTGCCAGCAGCTTCTCTATAGACACAGATACGCAGTATTTT	CASSFSIDTDTQYF
TRBV7-9	.	.	TRBJ2-5	TGTGCCAGCAGCTTAGTTAGGGAGACCCAGTACTTC	CASSLVRETQYF
TRBV5-4	.	TRBD1	TRBJ1-4	TGTGCCAGCAGCTTGGGACAGGGAGCAACTAATGAAAAACTGTTTTTT	CASSLGQGATNEKLFF
TRBV5-1	once	.	TRBJ1-1	TGCGCCAGCAGCTTGGGGCAGCCCTACACTGAAGCTTTCTTT	CASSLGQPYTEAFF
TRBV2	.	.	TRBJ1-4	TGTGCCAGCGGTCGAAGGGCCGAGGGGGAAAAACTGTTTTTT	CASGRRAEGEKLFF
TRBV28	.	.	TRBJ2-1	TGTGCCAGCAGCTTAGATAGAGGAAGCGTGGCCTACAATGAGCAGTTCTTC	CASSLDRGSVAYNEQFF
TRBV5-1	few	TRBD1	TRBJ2-5	TGCGCCAGCGCAACCCGGGACAGCCAAGAGACCCAGTACTTC	CASATRDSQETQYF
TRBV4-3	.	.	TRBJ1-2	TGCGCCAGCAGCCTGGCAAGATTTAACTATGGCTACACCTTC	CASSLARFNYGYTF
TRBV19	.	TRBD1	TRBJ2-5	TGTGCCAGTAGTAGGGACAGGGGAGTGGAGACCCAGTACTTC	CASSRDRGVETQYF
TRBV28	.	.	TRBJ2-1	TGTGCCAGCAGTTTATTGGTTGTGGGGGGCTCCTACAATGAGCAGTTCTTC	CASSLLVVGGSYNEQFF
TRBV11-3	.	.	TRBJ2-3	TGTGCCAGCAGCCGCGGGGAAAGCACAGATACGCAGTATTTT	CASSRGESTDTQYF
TRBV9	.	.	TRBJ2-1	TGTGCCAGCGCAGGGGAGAGTCCCTACAATGAGCAGTTCTTC	CASAGESPYNEQFF
TRBV7-8	.	TRBD1	TRBJ1-2	TGTGCCAGCAGCCCACCTGGGACAGGACTCTATGGCTACACCTTC	CASSPPGTGLYGYTF
TRBV5-4	many	TRBD1	TRBJ2-6	TGTGCCAGCGGGACAGGTGGGTCTGGGGCCAACGTCCTGACTTTC	CASGTGGSGANVLTF
TRBV5-8	.	.	TRBJ1-5	TGTGCCAGCAGGGCCCTTGAGACAGTAAGCAATCAGCCCCAGCATTTT	CASRALETVSNQPQHF
TRBV7-9	.	.	TRBJ2-7	TGTGCCAGCAGCCACCCCGGGCCGGCCTACGAGCAGTACTTC	CASSHPGPAYEQYF
TRBV5-1	.	TRBD2	TRBJ2-1	TGCGCCAGCAGCTTGCGGGAGGTCAATGAGCAGTTCTTC	CASSLREVNEQFF
TRBV2	.	.	TRBJ1-5	TGTGCCAGCAGTGGCGGAGTATATGATCAGCCCCAGCATTTT	CASSGGVYDQPQHF
TRBV11-2	.	TRBD1	TRBJ1-5	TGTGCCAGCAGCCGGACAGGGGACAATCAGCCCCAGCATTTT	CASSRTGDNQPQHF
TRBV28	.	.	TRBJ2-7	TGTGCCAGCAGTTTTAATAGGACTCCCTACGAGCAGTACTTC	CASSFNRTPYEQYF
TRBV14	.	.	TRBJ1-1	TGTGCCAGCAGCCAAGTAGCAGATCAAGCTTTCTTT	CASSQVADQAFF
TRBV9	few	.	TRBJ2-3	TGTGCCAGCAGCGTAGTGGAGGGGGGAGATACGCAGTATTTT	CASSVVEGGDTQYF
TRBV7-2	.	.	TRBJ2-1	TGTGCCAGCAGGAGCGATACCTACAATGAGCAGTTCTTC	CASRSDTYNEQFF
TRBV6-1	.	TRBD2	TRBJ2-5	TGTGCCAGCAGTGAAGCCGGGCGGGAGGGCCTGGGGGAGACCCAGTACTTC	CASSEAGREGLGETQYF
TRBV5-4	.	.	TRBJ1-2	TGTGCCAGCAGCCCGTGGCCGCGCAGCTACACCTTC	CASSPWPRSYTF
TRBV7-9	.	.	TRBJ2-1	TGTGCCAGCAGCTTATTTCTCGAGGGCGATGAGCAGTTCTTC	CASSLFLEGDEQFF